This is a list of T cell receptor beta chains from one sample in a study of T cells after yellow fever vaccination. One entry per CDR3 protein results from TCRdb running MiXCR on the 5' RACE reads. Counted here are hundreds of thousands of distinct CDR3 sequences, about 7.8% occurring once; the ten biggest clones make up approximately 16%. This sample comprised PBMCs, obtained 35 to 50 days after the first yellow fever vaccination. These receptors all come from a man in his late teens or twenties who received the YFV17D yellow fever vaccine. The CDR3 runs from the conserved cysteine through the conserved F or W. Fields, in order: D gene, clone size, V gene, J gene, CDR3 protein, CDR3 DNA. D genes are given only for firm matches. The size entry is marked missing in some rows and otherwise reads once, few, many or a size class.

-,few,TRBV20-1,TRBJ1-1,CSAGAGGRGTEAFF,TGCAGCGCAGGGGCCGGGGGGCGCGGAACTGAAGCTTTCTTT
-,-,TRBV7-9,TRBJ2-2,CASSRRGGGELAGELFF,TGTGCCAGCAGTCGCCGTGGAGGGGGCGAGTTGGCCGGGGAGCTGTTTTTT
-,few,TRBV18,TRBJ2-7,CASSPARDIQFEQYF,TGTGCCAGCTCACCAGCCCGGGACATACAGTTCGAGCAGTACTTC
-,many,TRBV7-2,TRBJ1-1,CASSLVGGGTEAFF,TGTGCCAGCAGCTTAGTAGGGGGAGGCACTGAAGCTTTCTTT
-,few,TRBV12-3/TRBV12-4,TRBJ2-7,CASSLRTAQYF,TGTGCCAGCAGCCTTAGGACGGCGCAGTACTTC
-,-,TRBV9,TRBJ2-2,CASSVGTVHHGELFF,TGTGCCAGCAGCGTAGGGACGGTTCATCACGGGGAGCTGTTTTTT
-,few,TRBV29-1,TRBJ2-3,CSVGRGEGDTQYF,TGCAGCGTTGGAAGGGGCGAGGGGGATACGCAGTATTTT
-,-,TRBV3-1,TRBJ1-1,CASSPSPGRAEAFF,TGTGCCAGCAGCCCTTCCCCGGGGAGAGCTGAAGCTTTCTTT
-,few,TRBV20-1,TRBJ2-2,CSARDPLNTGELFF,TGCAGTGCTAGAGATCCATTAAACACCGGGGAGCTGTTTTTT
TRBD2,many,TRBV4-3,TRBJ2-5,CASSQEGGQETQYF,TGCGCCAGCAGCCAAGAGGGGGGGCAAGAGACCCAGTACTTC
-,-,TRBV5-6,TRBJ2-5,CASRSLQETQYF,TGTGCCAGCAGATCACTCCAAGAGACCCAGTACTTC
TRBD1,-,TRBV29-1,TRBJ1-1,CSVAGQSNTEAFF,TGCAGCGTCGCGGGACAGTCGAACACTGAAGCTTTCTTT
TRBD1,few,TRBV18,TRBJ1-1,CASSPRQGEREAFF,TGTGCCAGCTCACCGCGACAGGGGGAAAGAGAAGCTTTCTTT
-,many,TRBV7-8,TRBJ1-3,CASSLASDTNTIYF,TGTGCCAGCAGCTTAGCTTCCGATACAAACACCATATATTTT
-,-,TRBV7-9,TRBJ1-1,CASSLYPGTEAFF,TGTGCCAGCAGCTTATACCCGGGCACTGAAGCTTTCTTT
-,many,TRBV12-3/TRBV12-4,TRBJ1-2,CASSFGYGYTF,TGTGCCAGCAGCTTCGGGTATGGCTACACCTTC
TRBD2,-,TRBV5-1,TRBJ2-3,CASSLAGGYTDTQYF,TGCGCCAGCAGCTTGGCGGGGGGATACACAGATACGCAGTATTTT
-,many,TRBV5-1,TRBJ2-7,CASRDDSYEQYF,TGCGCCAGCAGAGACGATTCCTACGAGCAGTACTTC
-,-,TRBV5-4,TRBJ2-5,CASSSDPSGENQYF,TGTGCCAGCAGCTCGGACCCCTCGGGAGAGAACCAGTACTTC
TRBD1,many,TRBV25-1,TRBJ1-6,CASSGDSYNSPLHF,TGTGCCAGCAGTGGGGACAGCTATAATTCACCCCTCCACTTT
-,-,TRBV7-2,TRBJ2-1,CASSPWTGYNEQFF,TGTGCCAGCAGCCCCTGGACTGGCTACAATGAGCAGTTCTTC
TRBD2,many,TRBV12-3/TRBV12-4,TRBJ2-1,CASTHPGLAVNEQFF,TGTGCCAGCACTCACCCGGGACTAGCGGTCAATGAGCAGTTCTTC
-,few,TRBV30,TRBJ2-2,CAWTGTYLAGELFF,TGTGCCTGGACCGGGACTTATCTCGCCGGGGAGCTGTTTTTT
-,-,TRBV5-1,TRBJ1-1,CASRTATGRTEAFF,TGCGCCAGCAGAACCGCTACAGGGCGCACTGAAGCTTTCTTT
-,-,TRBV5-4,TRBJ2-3,CASSLYVGGPTDTQYF,TGTGCCAGCAGCTTGTACGTGGGGGGGCCCACAGATACGCAGTATTTT
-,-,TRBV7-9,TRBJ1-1,CASRPGGFFGNTEAFF,TGTGCCAGCAGGCCCGGGGGCTTTTTCGGGAACACTGAAGCTTTCTTT
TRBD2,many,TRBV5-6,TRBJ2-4,CASSLWGGIQYF,TGTGCCAGCAGCTTGTGGGGGGGCATTCAGTACTTC
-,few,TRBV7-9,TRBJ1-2,CASRAPPGDRIF,TGTGCCAGCAGAGCCCCTCCGGGAGACAGGATCTTC
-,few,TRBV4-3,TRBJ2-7,CASSQGLLAGSYEQYF,TGCGCCAGCAGCCAAGGTCTTTTGGCCGGATCCTACGAGCAGTACTTC
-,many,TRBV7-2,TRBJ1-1,CASSLVQNTEAFF,TGTGCCAGCAGCTTAGTGCAAAACACTGAAGCTTTCTTT
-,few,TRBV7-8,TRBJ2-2,CASSLRGTPGNTGELFF,TGTGCCAGCAGCTTACGTGGGACCCCAGGGAACACCGGGGAGCTGTTTTTT
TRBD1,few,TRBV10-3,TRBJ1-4,CAISSDRVTNEKLFF,TGTGCCATCAGTTCTGACAGGGTGACTAATGAAAAACTGTTTTTT
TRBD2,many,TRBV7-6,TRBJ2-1,CASSATSGGANEQFF,TGTGCCAGCAGCGCGACTAGCGGGGGGGCCAATGAGCAGTTCTTC
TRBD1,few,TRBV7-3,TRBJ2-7,CASSLYDRGEQYF,TGTGCCAGCAGCCTCTACGACAGGGGCGAGCAGTACTTC
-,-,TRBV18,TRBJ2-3,CASSPQDTQYF,TGTGCCAGCTCACCGCAAGATACGCAGTATTTT
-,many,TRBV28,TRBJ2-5,CASSLLANQETQYF,TGTGCCAGCAGTTTACTAGCGAATCAAGAGACCCAGTACTTC
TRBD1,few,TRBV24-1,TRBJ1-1,CATSDPRDSANTEAFF,TGTGCCACCAGTGACCCAAGGGACAGCGCGAACACTGAAGCTTTCTTT
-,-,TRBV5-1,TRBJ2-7,CASSMGRTYEQYF,TGCGCCAGCAGCATGGGACGAACCTACGAGCAGTACTTC
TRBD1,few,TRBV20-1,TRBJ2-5,CSARGRQGVQETQYF,TGCAGTGCTAGGGGAAGACAGGGGGTACAAGAGACCCAGTACTTC
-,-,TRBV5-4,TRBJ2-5,CASSLGPSSQETQYF,TGTGCCAGCAGCTTGGGTCCTAGCTCCCAAGAGACCCAGTACTTC
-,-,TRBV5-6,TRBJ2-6,CASTPPAGQPTSGANVLTF,TGTGCCAGCACCCCCCCCGCAGGACAGCCGACCTCTGGGGCCAACGTCCTGACTTTC
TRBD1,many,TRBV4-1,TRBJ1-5,CASSQLHPGQGDSNQPQHF,TGCGCCAGCAGCCAACTCCATCCCGGACAGGGAGATAGCAATCAGCCCCAGCATTTT
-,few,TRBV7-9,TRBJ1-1,CASRRTTVNTEAFF,TGTGCCAGCAGACGCACTACTGTGAACACTGAAGCTTTCTTT
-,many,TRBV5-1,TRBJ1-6,CASSLRGNDSPLHF,TGCGCCAGCAGCTTGCGGGGAAACGATTCACCCCTCCACTTT
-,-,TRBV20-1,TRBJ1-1,CSARGVGVPEAFF,TGCAGTGCTAGAGGGGTTGGAGTGCCTGAAGCTTTCTTT
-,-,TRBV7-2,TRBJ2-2,CASSPISPTGELFF,TGTGCCAGCAGCCCAATTTCACCAACCGGGGAGCTGTTTTTT
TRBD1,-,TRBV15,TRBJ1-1,CATSSLTGKDTEAFF,TGTGCCACCAGCAGCTTGACAGGGAAAGATACTGAAGCTTTCTTT
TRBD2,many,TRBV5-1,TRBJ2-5,CASSLTSGGETQYF,TGCGCCAGCAGCTTGACTAGCGGGGGAGAGACCCAGTACTTC
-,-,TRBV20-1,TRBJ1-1,CSARGSYSTEAFF,TGCAGTGCTAGGGGCAGTTACTCCACTGAAGCTTTCTTT
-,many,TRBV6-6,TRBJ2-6,CAGLNSGANVLTF,TGTGCCGGACTAAACTCTGGGGCCAACGTCCTGACTTTC
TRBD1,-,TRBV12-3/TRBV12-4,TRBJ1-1,CASSRPRQGVGNTEAFF,TGTGCCAGCAGTCGACCACGACAGGGGGTCGGGAACACTGAAGCTTTCTTT
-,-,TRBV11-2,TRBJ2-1,CASSPTDYSPSSYNEQFF,TGTGCCAGCAGCCCGACCGACTACTCCCCATCCTCCTACAATGAGCAGTTCTTC
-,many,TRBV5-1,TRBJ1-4,CASSPEEHGNEKLFF,TGCGCCAGCAGCCCGGAGGAACACGGTAATGAAAAACTGTTTTTT
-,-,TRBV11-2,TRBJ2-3,CASRPSLAGGLDTDTQYF,TGTGCCAGCAGACCCTCCCTTGCTGGGGGGCTGGACACAGATACGCAGTATTTT
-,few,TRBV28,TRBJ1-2,CASRPPSHNYGYTF,TGTGCCAGCAGACCCCCCAGCCATAACTATGGCTACACCTTC